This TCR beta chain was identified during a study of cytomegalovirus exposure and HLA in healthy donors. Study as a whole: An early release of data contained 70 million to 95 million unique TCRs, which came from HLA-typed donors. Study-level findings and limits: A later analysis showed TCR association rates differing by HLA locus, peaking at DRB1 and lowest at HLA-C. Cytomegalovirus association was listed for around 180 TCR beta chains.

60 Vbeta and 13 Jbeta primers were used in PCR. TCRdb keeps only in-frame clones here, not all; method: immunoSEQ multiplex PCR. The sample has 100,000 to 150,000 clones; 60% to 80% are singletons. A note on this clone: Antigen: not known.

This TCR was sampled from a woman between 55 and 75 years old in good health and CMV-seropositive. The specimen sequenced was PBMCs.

The CDR3 spells CASSRSGEYNEQFF. The CDR3 DNA follows: TGTGCCAGCAGCCGTAGCGGGGAATACAATGAGCAGTTCTTC. This sequence joins TRBV2 and TRBJ2-1; TRBD2 aligns across 8 bases. CDR3 length: 14 residues. V shed 6 bases and J 4 bases; nucleotides not matched to a gene: 5. CDR1 is SNHLY and CDR2 is FYNNEI in the germline V gene.